This TCR beta chain was recorded in a study of tumor-infiltrating lymphocytes in primary liver carcinoma. To note about this clonotype: One end of the junction does not line up with germline, which may come from a read error.

Taking 20-30 mg of unsorted bulk tissue, the authors co-extracted RNA and DNA. Reverse transcription of approximately 500 ng total RNA with a constant-region primer produced TCR beta cDNA. For TCR beta, libraries were produced by three nested multiplex PCR rounds using slightly modified ARM-PCR. Each of the first two PCR rounds ran approximately 9 cycles with TRBV1-TRBV30 forward and C-beta reverse primers. TCRdb fed the multiplex PCR reads into MiXCR, producing one record per CDR3 protein. The sample lists roughly 80,000 distinct CDR3 sequences, around 70% occurring once. Germline-derived CDR1 and CDR2 are SGHRS and YFSETQ. This CDR3 comprises 14 residues.

The sample was liver tumor tissue from sampling region 1. Specified subset: tumor region T1, superior pole. This TCR derives from a man aged 40-49 years with primary liver carcinoma and hepatitis B virus infection. The rearrangement uses TRBV5-1 and TRBJ2-1; 10 nucleotides match TRBD1. In DNA form, the CDR3 reads TGCGGCAGCAGCCCGGACAGGGGGAACAATGAGCAGTTCTTC. This sequence encodes CGSSPDRGNNEQFF.